This TCR beta chain appears in the sequencing data of a study of CD8+CD57+ T cells in acquired aplastic anemia. On the study more broadly: Sorted CD4+ and CD8+ cells gave a mean 3.2 ug DNA, range 0.2 to 27.4 ug.

Patients picked for sequencing had shown CD8+CD57+ cell expansion detected by flow cytometry. TCR beta VDJ and CDR3 profiles were obtained from a genomic DNA template. In TCRdb, the reads were re-called with MiXCR into one record per CDR3 protein. The table has approximately 470,000 distinct CDR3 sequences, around 30% seen once. This clonotype occurred many times. The V gene lost 0 bases and the J gene lost 7 bases, with 10 bases spanning the gap. This CDR3 is 13 amino acids long. Germline lookup yields CDR1 WNHNN and CDR2 SYGVQD (reference sequence). The J gene is TRBJ2-7, the V gene TRBV10-1; D might be TRBD2 (5 bases). The sequenced material came from sorted CD4+, CD8+, or CD8+CD57+ T cells (not recorded which) from PBMCs. The sequence was obtained from a human donor with aplastic anemia. The CDR3 DNA follows: TGCGCCAGCAGTGAGTCTGGGCGAGGGGAGCAGTACTTC. This translates into CASSESGRGEQYF.